A selection of T cell receptor beta chains follows, all from one sample in a study of shared clonotypes between healthy human individuals. The method was immunoSEQ multiplex PCR; TCRdb's version includes in-frame clones alone and lacks a portion of them. The sample has about 2.1 million clones, approximately 94% seen once; the top ten hold around 1.7%. The specimen was naive CD8+ T cells from PBMCs. The origin of the receptors is a man younger than 35 in good health. Some clones in this sample may be carry-over from other donors' samples. CDR3s leave out the opening cysteine and the closing phenylalanine or tryptophan. The D gene is left open where the match is weak.

v_call d_call cdr3_aa
TRBV4-2 NA ASSHIQTNEKLF
TRBV6-1 TRBD1 ATESGTGLDEQY
TRBV2 NA ASSEGGRTEAF
TRBV2 NA ASSEVGPKMGNQPQH
TRBV18 TRBD1 ASSRSGQGGSNYGYT
TRBV5-6 TRBD1 ASSFGQGNTEAF
TRBV11-2 TRBD1 ASRTQGENTEAF
TRBV2 TRBD2 ASSPWLAGPSYEQY
TRBV29-1 TRBD2 SVEGVAGVHEQF
TRBV28 NA ASSLSGGYGPQH
TRBV9 NA ASSAGSPGNEQF
TRBV27 TRBD1 ASRGDRGRYNEQF
TRBV7-9 NA ASSSSVGLEKLF
TRBV18 NA ASSPRDTPYEQY
TRBV11-2 NA ASSLDRDSREQY
TRBV9 NA ASRPWGGENYGYT
TRBV13 NA ASSLGDEANYGYT
TRBV28 NA ASSATGTGAQPQH
TRBV9 NA ASTGGGSVHGYT
TRBV7-9 TRBD2 ASSPGLAGGSYEQY
TRBV9 NA ASSVSPDTDTQY
TRBV5-8 NA ASSLFGTSYEQY
TRBV6-6 NA ASSWSVVNEQF
TRBV28 NA ASSSRNEGLPYGYT
TRBV13 NA ASSQGLDRVDSYEQY
TRBV7-6 NA ASSIWGSYNSPLH
TRBV2 NA ASTRIRDTQETQY
TRBV20-1 NA SAMLMRF
TRBV19 NA ASSTPLADTEAF
TRBV27 NA ASSPRDPGVGYT
TRBV5-6 NA ASSVSGAGEQY
TRBV29-1 TRBD1 SARDREAGELF
TRBV29-1 TRBD1 SVEDLQVQGGYGYT
TRBV4-2 NA ASSQEGNTIY
TRBV9 NA ASSPWSSDSLTGELF
TRBV4-1 TRBD1 ASSQPGTGNTEAF
TRBV14 NA ASSQVEIIYTEAF
TRBV30 NA AWSARGFGGWQPQH
TRBV27 TRBD1 ASSLVAGQAPYEQY
TRBV19 NA ASAGYESNQPQH
TRBV5-1 NA ASRSGAPQETQY
TRBV4-1 NA ASSQEGFTYEQY
TRBV4-1 NA ASSQDPPASRTVSSYEQY
TRBV27 TRBD1 ASSLSAGGFNQPQH
TRBV9 NA ASSGPGTLSRGELF
TRBV15 NA ATSRPSVGPGELF
TRBV5-1 TRBD2 ASSSPGTSGRGHEQY
TRBV19 TRBD1 ASSSGWVGTGFAEQY
TRBV15 NA ATSRDWGDTQY
TRBV11-2 TRBD1 ASSKVGQARYEQY
TRBV13 NA ASSLAGADEKLF
TRBV7-9 NA ASSDIPGSNQPQH
TRBV7-6 NA ASSLGSNEQF
TRBV28 TRBD2 ASSFPASGKTEQF
TRBV28 TRBD1 ASSLGQGYQETQY
TRBV11-2 TRBD2 ASSLVAGVSLDTQY
TRBV28 NA ASSFTWAGETQY
TRBV7-9 NA ASSSTLQNYNEQF
TRBV7-9 NA AVGREFTDTQY
TRBV27 NA ASSPSPDEQF